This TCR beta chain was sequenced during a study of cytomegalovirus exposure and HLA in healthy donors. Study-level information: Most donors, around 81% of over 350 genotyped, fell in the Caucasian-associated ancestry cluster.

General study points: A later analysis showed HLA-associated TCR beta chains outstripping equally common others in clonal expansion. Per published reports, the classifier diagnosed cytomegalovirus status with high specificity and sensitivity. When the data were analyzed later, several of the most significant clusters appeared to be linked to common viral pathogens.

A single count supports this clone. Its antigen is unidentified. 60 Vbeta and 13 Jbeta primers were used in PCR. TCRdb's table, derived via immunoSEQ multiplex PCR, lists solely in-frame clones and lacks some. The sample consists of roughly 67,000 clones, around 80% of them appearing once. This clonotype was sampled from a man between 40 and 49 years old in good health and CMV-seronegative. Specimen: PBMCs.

The DNA for the CDR3 is TGTGCCAGCAGTGAAGGACAGGGGATCCCGTACAATGAGCAGTTCTTC. It codes for CASSEGQGIPYNEQFF. The chain joins TRBV2 to TRBJ2-1; 8 bases map to TRBD1. The CDR3 is 16 amino acids. V was clipped by 1 base and J by 4 bases; unmatched bases: 6. Germline CDR1 SNHLY, CDR2 FYNNEI.